The sequence of this T cell receptor (beta chain) was determined in a study of cytotoxic CD8 clonotypes in ibrutinib-treated CLL. This CDR3 has 13 amino acids. In germline, CDR1 is LNHDA, CDR2 SQIVND (reference sequence). The V gene lost 7 bases and the J gene lost 0 bases, with 9 bases spanning the gap. Clones were sequenced by immunoSEQ multiplex PCR, and TCRdb holds only the in-frame ones, with some missing. This sample carries almost 250,000 clones, around 70% of them seen once, and the ten largest clones take 15%. The sample in question was PBMCs, obtained after 24 months of ibrutinib treatment. This TCR came from a human donor with chronic lymphocytic leukemia. V usage is TRBV19 and J usage is TRBJ1-1; D not resolved. Here the CDR3 reads CASNRAMNTEAFF. The CDR3 DNA is TGTGCCAGTAATCGGGCTATGAACACTGAAGCTTTCTTT.